The rows below give T cell receptor beta chains drawn from one sample of a study of T cell repertoires in cytomegalovirus infection. No antigen is known for these receptors. TCRdb re-called the reads through MiXCR, storing one row per CDR3 protein. The sample includes 900,000 to 950,000 distinct CDR3 sequences, under 40% of them seen just once. Sequenced here: cultured CD8+ T cells from PBMCs, sampled from culture after CMV antigen stimulation. Receptors were obtained from a human donor in good health (CMV status not recorded). Some clones in this sample may be carry-over from other donors' samples. Both conserved end residues are part of each CDR3. D genes are given only for firm matches. Clone sizes are given selectively: once, few, many, or a class where the clone is expanded.

d_call j_call v_call clone_size cdr3_aa cdr3_nt
TRBD1 TRBJ1-1 TRBV12-3/TRBV12-4 . CASRAGQGSTEAFF TGTGCCAGCAGGGCGGGACAGGGGTCCACTGAAGCTTTCTTT
. TRBJ2-3 TRBV7-6 many CASSFGGRNTQYF TGTGCCAGCAGCTTCGGGGGCCGGAATACGCAGTATTTT
. TRBJ2-1 TRBV6-1 few CASSEGRPGARSSYNEQFF TGTGCCAGCAGTGAAGGCCGGCCGGGGGCTAGGAGCTCCTACAATGAGCAGTTCTTC
TRBD1 TRBJ1-2 TRBV12-3/TRBV12-4 . CASCEQGNYGYTF TGTGCCAGCTGTGAACAGGGGAACTATGGCTACACCTTC
. TRBJ1-5 TRBV6-2/TRBV6-3 . CASSYSRQYNQPRHF TGTGCCAGCAGTTACTCGAGACAGTATAATCAGCCCCGGCATTTT
. TRBJ2-3 TRBV20-1 . CSARDLGSGGDTQYF TGCAGTGCTAGAGATCTAGGTAGCGGAGGAGATACGCAGTATTTT
. TRBJ2-3 TRBV7-2 many CASSLWGSGLDTDTQYF TGTGCCAGCAGCCTGTGGGGGAGCGGATTAGACACAGATACGCAGTATTTT
. TRBJ2-2 TRBV6-5 . CASSYLDTYSGPYTGELFF TGTGCCAGCAGTTACTTAGATACGTACAGTGGGCCTTACACCGGGGAGCTGTTTTTT
TRBD2 TRBJ2-2 TRBV6-1 few CASSSLLAGGPKELFF TGTGCCAGCAGCTCTCTACTAGCGGGGGGGCCAAAGGAGCTGTTTTTT
. TRBJ2-1 TRBV4-1 few CASSQVGVYNEQFF TGCGCCAGCAGCCAAGTGGGAGTCTACAATGAGCAGTTCTTC
. TRBJ2-7 TRBV12-3/TRBV12-4 many CASSLGTLYEQYF TGTGCCAGCAGCTTAGGCACCCTCTACGAGCAGTACTTC
. TRBJ1-1 TRBV28 few CASSSFSTGMNTEAFF TGTGCCAGCAGTTCGTTCTCCACCGGGATGAACACTGAAGCTTTCTTT
TRBD1 TRBJ2-2 TRBV12-3/TRBV12-4 . CASSWGQEPPGELFF TGTGCCAGCAGTTGGGGACAGGAACCCCCCGGGGAGCTGTTTTTT
TRBD1 TRBJ2-4 TRBV20-1 few CSAKDRANKNIQYF TGCAGTGCAAAGGACAGGGCAAACAAAAACATTCAGTACTTC
. TRBJ2-2 TRBV11-2 . CASSPWGGYDTGELFF TGTGCCAGCAGCCCCTGGGGGGGCTATGACACCGGGGAGCTGTTTTTT
. TRBJ1-5 TRBV6-8 . CASSYGLEGNQPQHF TGTGCCAGCAGTTACGGTCTAGAGGGCAATCAGCCCCAGCATTTT